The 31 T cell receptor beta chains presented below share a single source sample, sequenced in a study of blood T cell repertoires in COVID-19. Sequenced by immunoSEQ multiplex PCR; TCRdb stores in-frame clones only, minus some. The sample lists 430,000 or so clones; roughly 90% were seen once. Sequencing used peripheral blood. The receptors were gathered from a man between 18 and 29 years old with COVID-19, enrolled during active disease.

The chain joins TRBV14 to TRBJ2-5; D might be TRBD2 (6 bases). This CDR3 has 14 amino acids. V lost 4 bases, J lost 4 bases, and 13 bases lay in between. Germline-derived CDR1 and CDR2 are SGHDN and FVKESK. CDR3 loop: CASSRRERVETQYF. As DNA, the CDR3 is TGTGCCAGCAGCCGGCGGGAAAGGGTAGAGACCCAGTACTTC.

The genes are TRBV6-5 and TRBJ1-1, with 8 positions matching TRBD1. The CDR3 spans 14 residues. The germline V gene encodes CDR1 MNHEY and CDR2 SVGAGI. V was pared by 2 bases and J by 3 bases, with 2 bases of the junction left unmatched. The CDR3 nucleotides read TGTGCCAGCAGTTACGGGACAGGCGACACTGAAGCTTTCTTT. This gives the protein CASSYGTGDTEAFF.

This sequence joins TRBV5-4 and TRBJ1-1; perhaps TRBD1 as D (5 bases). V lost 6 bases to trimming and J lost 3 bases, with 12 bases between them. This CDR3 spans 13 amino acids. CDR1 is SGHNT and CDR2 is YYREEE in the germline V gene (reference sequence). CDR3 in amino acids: CASTFWGYTEAFF. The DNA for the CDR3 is TGTGCCAGCACTTTTTGGGGCTACACTGAAGCTTTCTTT.

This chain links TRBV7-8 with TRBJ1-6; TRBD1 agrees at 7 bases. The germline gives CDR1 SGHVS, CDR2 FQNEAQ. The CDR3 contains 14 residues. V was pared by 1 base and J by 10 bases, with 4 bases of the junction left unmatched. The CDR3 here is CASSLGQGVSPLHF. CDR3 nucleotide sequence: TGTGCCAGCAGCTTAGGGCAGGGGGTATCACCCCTCCACTTT. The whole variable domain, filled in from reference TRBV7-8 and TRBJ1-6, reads GAGVSQSPRYKVAKRGQDVALRCDPISGHVSLFWYQQALGQGPEFLTYFQNEAQLDKSGLPSDRFFAERPEGSVSTLKIQRTQQEDSAVYLCASSLGQGVSPLHFGNGTRLTVT.

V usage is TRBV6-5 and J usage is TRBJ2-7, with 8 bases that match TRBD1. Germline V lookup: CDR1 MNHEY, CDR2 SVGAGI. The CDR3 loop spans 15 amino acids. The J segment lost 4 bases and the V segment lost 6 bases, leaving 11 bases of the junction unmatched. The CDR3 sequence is CASRDPTGGSYEQYF. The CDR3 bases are TGTGCCAGCAGAGACCCTACAGGGGGTAGTTACGAGCAGTACTTC.

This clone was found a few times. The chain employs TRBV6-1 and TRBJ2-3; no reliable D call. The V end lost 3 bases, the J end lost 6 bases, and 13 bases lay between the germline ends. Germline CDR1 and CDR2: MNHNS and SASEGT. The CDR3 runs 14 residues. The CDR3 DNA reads TGTGCCAGCAGTGAGGCAGGTAAAAGCGATACGCAGTATTTT. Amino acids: CASSEAGKSDTQYF.

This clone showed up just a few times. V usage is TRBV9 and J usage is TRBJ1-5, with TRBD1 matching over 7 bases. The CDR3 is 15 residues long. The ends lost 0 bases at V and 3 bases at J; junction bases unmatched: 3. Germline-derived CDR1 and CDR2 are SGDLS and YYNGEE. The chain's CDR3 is CASSVGGQINQPQHF. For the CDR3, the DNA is TGTGCCAGCAGCGTAGGGGGACAGATCAATCAGCCCCAGCATTTT.

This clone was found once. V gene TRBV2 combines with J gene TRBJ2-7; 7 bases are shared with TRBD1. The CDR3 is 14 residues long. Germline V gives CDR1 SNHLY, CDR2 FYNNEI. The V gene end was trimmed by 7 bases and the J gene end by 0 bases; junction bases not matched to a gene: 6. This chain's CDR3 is CASTGGLISYEQYF. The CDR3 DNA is TGTGCCAGCACAGGGGGTTTGATCTCCTACGAGCAGTACTTC.

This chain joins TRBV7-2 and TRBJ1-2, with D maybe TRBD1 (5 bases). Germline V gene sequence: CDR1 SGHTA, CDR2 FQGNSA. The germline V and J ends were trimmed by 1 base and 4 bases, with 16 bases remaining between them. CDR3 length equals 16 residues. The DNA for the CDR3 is TGTGCCAGCAGCTTAGGACCCCAGGGTCAGAGCTATGGCTACACCTTC. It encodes CASSLGPQGQSYGYTF. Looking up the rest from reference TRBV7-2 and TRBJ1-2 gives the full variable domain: GAGVSQSPSNKVTEKGKDVELRCDPISGHTALYWYRQSLGQGLEFLIYFQGNSAPDKSGLPSDRFSAERTGGSVSTLTIQRTQQEDSAVYLCASSLGPQGQSYGYTFGSGTRLTVV.

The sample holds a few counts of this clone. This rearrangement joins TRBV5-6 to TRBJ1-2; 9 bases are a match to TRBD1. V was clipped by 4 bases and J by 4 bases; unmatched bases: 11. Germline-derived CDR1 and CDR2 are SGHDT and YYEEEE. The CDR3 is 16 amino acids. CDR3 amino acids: CASSRPGTGSSYGYTF. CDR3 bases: TGTGCCAGCAGCAGGCCCGGGACAGGGTCTAGCTATGGCTACACCTTC. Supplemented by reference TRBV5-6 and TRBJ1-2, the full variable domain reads DAGVTQSPTHLIKTRGQQVTLRCSPKSGHDTVSWYQQALGQGPQFIFQYYEEEERQRGNFPDRFSGHQFPNYSSELNVNALLLGDSALYLCASSRPGTGSSYGYTFGSGTRLTVV.

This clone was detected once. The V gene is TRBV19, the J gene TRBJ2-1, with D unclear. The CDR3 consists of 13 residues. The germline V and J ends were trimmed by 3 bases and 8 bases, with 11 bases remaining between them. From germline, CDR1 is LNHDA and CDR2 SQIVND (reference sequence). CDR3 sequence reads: CASSISPPDEQFF. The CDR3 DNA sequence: TGTGCCAGTAGTATTTCCCCGCCGGATGAGCAGTTCTTC.

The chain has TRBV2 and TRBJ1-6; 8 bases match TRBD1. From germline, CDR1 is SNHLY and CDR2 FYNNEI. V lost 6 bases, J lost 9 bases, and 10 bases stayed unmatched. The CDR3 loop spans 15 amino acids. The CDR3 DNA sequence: TGTGCCAGCAGGGACTCAGGACAGGGCGGTTCACCCCTCCACTTT. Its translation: CASRDSGQGGSPLHF.

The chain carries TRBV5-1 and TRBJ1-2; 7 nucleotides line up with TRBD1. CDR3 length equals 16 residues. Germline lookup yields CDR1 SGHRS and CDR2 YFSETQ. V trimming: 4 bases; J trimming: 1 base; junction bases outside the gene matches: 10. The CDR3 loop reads CASSSTGAPGNYGYTF. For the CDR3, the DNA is TGCGCCAGCAGCAGTACAGGGGCCCCCGGTAACTATGGCTACACCTTC.

Here the CDR3 reads CASSNIRNTGELFF. The CDR3 DNA follows: TGTGCCAGTAGTAACATCCGGAACACCGGGGAGCTGTTTTTT. The V and J genes are TRBV19 and TRBJ2-2; D not certain. The CDR3 length is 14 residues. The germline V gene encodes CDR1 LNHDA and CDR2 SQIVND (reference sequence). Deletions cut 4 bases from V and 1 base from J, with 7 bases between.

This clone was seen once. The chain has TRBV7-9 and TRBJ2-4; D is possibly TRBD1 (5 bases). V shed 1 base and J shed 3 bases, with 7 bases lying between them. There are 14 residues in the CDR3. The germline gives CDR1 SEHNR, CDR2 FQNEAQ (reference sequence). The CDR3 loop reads CASSLGQYKNIQYF. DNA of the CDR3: TGTGCCAGCAGCTTAGGACAGTACAAAAACATTCAGTACTTC.

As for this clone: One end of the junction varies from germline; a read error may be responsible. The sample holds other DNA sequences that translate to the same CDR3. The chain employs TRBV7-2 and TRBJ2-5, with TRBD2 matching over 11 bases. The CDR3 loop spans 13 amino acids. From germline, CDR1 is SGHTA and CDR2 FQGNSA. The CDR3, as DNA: TGTGCCAGCAGCCTAGCGGGAGGCGAGACCCAGTACTTC. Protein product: CASSLAGGETQYF.

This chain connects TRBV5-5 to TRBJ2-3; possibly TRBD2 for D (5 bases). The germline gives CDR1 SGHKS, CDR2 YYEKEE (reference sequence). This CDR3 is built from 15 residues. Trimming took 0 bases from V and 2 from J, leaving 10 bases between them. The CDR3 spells CASSLGRGITDTQYF. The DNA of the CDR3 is TGTGCCAGCAGCTTGGGCCGGGGAATCACAGATACGCAGTATTTT.

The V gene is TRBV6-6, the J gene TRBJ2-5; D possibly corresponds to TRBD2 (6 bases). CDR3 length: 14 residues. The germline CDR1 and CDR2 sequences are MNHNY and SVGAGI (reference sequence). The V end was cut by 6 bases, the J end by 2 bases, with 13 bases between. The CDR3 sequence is CASRGGIRQETQYF. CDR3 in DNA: TGTGCCAGCAGGGGGGGAATTCGGCAAGAGACCCAGTACTTC.

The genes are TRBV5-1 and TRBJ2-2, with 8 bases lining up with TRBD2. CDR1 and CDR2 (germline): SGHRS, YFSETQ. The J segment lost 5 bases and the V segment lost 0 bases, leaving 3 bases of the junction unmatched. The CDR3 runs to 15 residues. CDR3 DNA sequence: TGCGCCAGCAGCTTGGGCGGGAGGCGGACCGGGGAGCTGTTTTTT. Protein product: CASSLGGRRTGELFF.

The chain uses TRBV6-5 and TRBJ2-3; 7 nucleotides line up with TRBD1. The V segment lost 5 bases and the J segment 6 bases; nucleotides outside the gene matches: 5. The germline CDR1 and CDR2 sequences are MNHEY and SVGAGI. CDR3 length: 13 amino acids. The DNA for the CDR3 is TGTGCCAGCAGTCGGGACAGTCGGGATACGCAGTATTTT. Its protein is CASSRDSRDTQYF.

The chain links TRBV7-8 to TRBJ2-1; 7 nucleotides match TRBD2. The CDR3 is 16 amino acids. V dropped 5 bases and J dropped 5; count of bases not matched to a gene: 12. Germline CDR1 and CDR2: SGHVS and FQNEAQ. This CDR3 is CASSTRLASGHNEQFF. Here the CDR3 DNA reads TGTGCCAGCAGCACAAGGTTGGCTAGCGGACACAATGAGCAGTTCTTC.

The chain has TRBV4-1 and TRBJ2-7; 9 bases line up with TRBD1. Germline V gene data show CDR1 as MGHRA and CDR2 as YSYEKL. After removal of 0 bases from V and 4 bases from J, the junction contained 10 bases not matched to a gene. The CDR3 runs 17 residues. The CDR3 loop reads CASSQDWAGTGNYEQYF. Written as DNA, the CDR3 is TGCGCCAGCAGCCAAGATTGGGCCGGGACAGGGAATTACGAGCAGTACTTC.

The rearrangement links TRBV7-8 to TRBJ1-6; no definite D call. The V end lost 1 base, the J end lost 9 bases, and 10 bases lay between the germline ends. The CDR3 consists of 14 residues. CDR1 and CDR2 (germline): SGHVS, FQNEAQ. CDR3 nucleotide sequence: TGTGCCAGCAGCTTAGGAGGCGAGGCTTCACCCCTCCACTTT. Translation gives CASSLGGEASPLHF.

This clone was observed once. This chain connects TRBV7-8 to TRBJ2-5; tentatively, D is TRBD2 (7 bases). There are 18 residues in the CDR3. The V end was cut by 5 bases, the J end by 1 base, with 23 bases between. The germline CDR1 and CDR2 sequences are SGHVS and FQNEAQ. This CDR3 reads CASSVGARGGGRQETQYF. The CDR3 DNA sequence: TGTGCCAGCAGCGTAGGGGCTCGGGGCGGGGGCCGCCAAGAGACCCAGTACTTC.

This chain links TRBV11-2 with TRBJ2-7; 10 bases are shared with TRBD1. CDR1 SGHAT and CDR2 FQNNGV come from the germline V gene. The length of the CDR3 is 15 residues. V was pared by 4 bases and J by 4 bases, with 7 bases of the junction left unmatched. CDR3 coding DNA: TGTGCCAGCAGCTACGGGACAGGGGAGCGGTACGAGCAGTACTTC. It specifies CASSYGTGERYEQYF.

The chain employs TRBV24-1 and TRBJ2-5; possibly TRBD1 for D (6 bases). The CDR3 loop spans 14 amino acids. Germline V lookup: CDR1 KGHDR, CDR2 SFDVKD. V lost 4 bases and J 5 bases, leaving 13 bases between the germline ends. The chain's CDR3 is CATSDPGVSETQYF. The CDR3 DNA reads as TGTGCCACCAGTGACCCAGGGGTTTCGGAGACCCAGTACTTC.

CDR3 DNA sequence: TGTGCCAGCAGTGACCTGGCTAGCGGGGGGGTAAATGAGCAGTTCTTC. As protein: CASSDLASGGVNEQFF. The gene calls are TRBV6-4 and TRBJ2-1; 12 positions agree with TRBD2. Germline loops: CDR1 MRHNA, CDR2 SNTAGT. The CDR3 sequence is 16 residues long. The trim removed 2 bases at V and 7 bases at J, leaving 6 bases unmatched.

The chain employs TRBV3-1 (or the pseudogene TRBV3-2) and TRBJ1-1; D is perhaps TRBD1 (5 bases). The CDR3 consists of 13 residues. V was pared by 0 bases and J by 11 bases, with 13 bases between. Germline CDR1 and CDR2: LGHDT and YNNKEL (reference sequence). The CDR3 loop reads CASSQDRRGAAFF. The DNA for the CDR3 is TGTGCCAGCAGCCAAGATCGGAGGGGAGCCGCTTTCTTT.

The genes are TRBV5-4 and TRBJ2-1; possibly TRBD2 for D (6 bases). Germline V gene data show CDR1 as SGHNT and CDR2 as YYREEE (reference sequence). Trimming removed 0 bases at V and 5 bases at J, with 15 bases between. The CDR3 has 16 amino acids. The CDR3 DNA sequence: TGTGCCAGCAGCTTGGGGTTGGCGGGGCAAGACAATGAGCAGTTCTTC. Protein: CASSLGLAGQDNEQFF. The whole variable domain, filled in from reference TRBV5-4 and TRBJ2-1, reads ETGVTQSPTHLIKTRGQQVTLRCSSQSGHNTVSWYQQALGQGPQFIFQYYREEENGRGNFPPRFSGLQFPNYSSELNVNALELDDSALYLCASSLGLAGQDNEQFFGPGTRLTVL.

CDR3 protein: CASSSGVNADTQYF. CDR3 bases: TGCGCCAGCAGTTCAGGGGTAAACGCAGATACGCAGTATTTT. The gene calls are TRBV5-1 and TRBJ2-3; weak D call: TRBD1 (6 bases). Germline CDR1 and CDR2: SGHRS and YFSETQ. This CDR3 contains 14 residues. The V end lost 5 bases, the J end lost 4 bases, and 14 bases lay between the germline ends. The whole variable domain, filled in from reference TRBV5-1 and TRBJ2-3, reads KAGVTQTPRYLIKTRGQQVTLSCSPISGHRSVSWYQQTPGQGLQFLFEYFSETQRNKGNFPGRFSGRQFSNSRSEMNVSTLELGDSALYLCASSSGVNADTQYFGPGTRLTVL.

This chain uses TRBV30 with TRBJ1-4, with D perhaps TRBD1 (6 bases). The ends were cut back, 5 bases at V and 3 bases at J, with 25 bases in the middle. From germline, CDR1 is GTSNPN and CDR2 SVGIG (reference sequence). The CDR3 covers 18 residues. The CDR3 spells CAWSPGHLKNAPNEKLFF. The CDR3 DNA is TGTGCCTGGTCTCCGGGACACTTAAAAAATGCCCCTAATGAAAAACTGTTTTTT.